A selection of T cell receptor beta chains follows, all from one sample in a study of glioma-infiltrating T cells after dendritic cell vaccination. Method: immunoSEQ multiplex PCR; TCRdb's copy keeps in-frame clones and lacks some. The repertoire has over 65,000 clones, 85% of them found once; the top ten carry 8.5%. Source: blood, taken after dendritic cell vaccination. The receptors were sampled from a human donor with glioblastoma. The CDR3 runs from the conserved cysteine through the conserved F or W. Fields, in order: clone size, D gene, V gene, J gene, CDR3 length, CDR3 protein, CDR3 DNA. The D gene is left open where the match is weak. Only some rows state a clone size, as once, few, many or a class for expanded clones.

clone size: -; D gene: -; V gene: TRBV19; J gene: TRBJ1-2; CDR3 length: 14; CDR3 protein: CASSQGMSNYGYTF; CDR3 DNA: TGTGCCAGTAGTCAGGGGATGTCTAACTATGGCTACACCTTC
clone size: few; D gene: -; V gene: TRBV5-5; J gene: TRBJ2-1; CDR3 length: 14; CDR3 protein: CASSSRNWSDEQFF; CDR3 DNA: TGTGCCAGCAGCTCTAGGAACTGGTCCGATGAGCAGTTCTTC
clone size: -; D gene: -; V gene: TRBV19; J gene: TRBJ2-1; CDR3 length: 15; CDR3 protein: CASSILTSPYNEQFF; CDR3 DNA: TGTGCCAGTAGTATCTTGACTAGTCCCTACAATGAGCAGTTCTTC
clone size: -; D gene: -; V gene: TRBV6-1; J gene: TRBJ2-4; CDR3 length: 14; CDR3 protein: CASSEGGRVDIQYF; CDR3 DNA: TGTGCCAGCAGTGAGGGGGGGCGCGTAGACATTCAGTACTTC
clone size: -; D gene: -; V gene: TRBV4-1; J gene: TRBJ2-7; CDR3 length: 13; CDR3 protein: CASSFHRDYEQYF; CDR3 DNA: TGTGCCAGCAGCTTCCACCGGGACTACGAGCAGTACTTC
clone size: -; D gene: TRBD1; V gene: TRBV27; J gene: TRBJ1-5; CDR3 length: 14; CDR3 protein: CASSWGQGNQPQHF; CDR3 DNA: TGTGCCAGCAGTTGGGGACAGGGGAATCAGCCCCAGCATTTT
clone size: -; D gene: -; V gene: TRBV9; J gene: TRBJ2-7; CDR3 length: 13; CDR3 protein: CASSDPSSYEQYF; CDR3 DNA: TGTGCCAGCAGCGACCCGAGCTCCTACGAGCAGTACTTC
clone size: -; D gene: -; V gene: TRBV4-1; J gene: TRBJ2-7; CDR3 length: 15; CDR3 protein: CASSQGRALLYEQYF; CDR3 DNA: TGCGCCAGCAGCCAAGGCAGGGCTCTACTCTACGAGCAGTACTTC
clone size: -; D gene: -; V gene: TRBV19; J gene: TRBJ2-5; CDR3 length: 13; CDR3 protein: CASSIDFQETQYF; CDR3 DNA: TGTGCCAGTAGTATCGACTTCCAAGAGACCCAGTACTTC
clone size: once; D gene: -; V gene: TRBV9; J gene: TRBJ1-1; CDR3 length: 15; CDR3 protein: CASSVGALGNTEAFF; CDR3 DNA: TGTGCCAGCAGCGTAGGGGCCCTGGGGAACACTGAAGCTTTCTTT
clone size: -; D gene: -; V gene: TRBV7-6; J gene: TRBJ2-3; CDR3 length: 15; CDR3 protein: CASSLEQDRTDTQYF; CDR3 DNA: TGTGCCAGCAGCTTAGAACAGGACCGCACAGATACGCAGTATTTT
clone size: -; D gene: -; V gene: TRBV11-2; J gene: TRBJ2-5; CDR3 length: 14; CDR3 protein: CASSLSPGGETQYF; CDR3 DNA: TGTGCCAGCAGCTTATCTCCCGGAGGAGAGACCCAGTACTTC
clone size: -; D gene: -; V gene: TRBV5-5; J gene: TRBJ1-2; CDR3 length: 17; CDR3 protein: CASSLSGANLANYGYTF; CDR3 DNA: TGTGCCAGCAGCTTATCAGGGGCAAATTTAGCTAACTATGGCTACACCTTC
clone size: many; D gene: -; V gene: TRBV6-5; J gene: TRBJ2-6; CDR3 length: 16; CDR3 protein: CASSWAVSSGANVLTF; CDR3 DNA: TGTGCCAGCAGTTGGGCAGTATCCTCTGGGGCCAACGTCCTGACTTTC
clone size: -; D gene: TRBD2; V gene: TRBV27; J gene: TRBJ2-7; CDR3 length: 14; CDR3 protein: CASSLAGVPYEQYF; CDR3 DNA: TGTGCCAGCAGTCTAGCGGGAGTTCCCTACGAGCAGTACTTC
clone size: -; D gene: -; V gene: TRBV7-2; J gene: TRBJ1-1; CDR3 length: 15; CDR3 protein: CASSWDGQPNTEAFF; CDR3 DNA: TGTGCCAGCAGCTGGGATGGACAGCCGAACACTGAAGCTTTCTTT
clone size: -; D gene: TRBD2; V gene: TRBV28; J gene: TRBJ2-3; CDR3 length: 15; CDR3 protein: CASSFSSGTGDTQYF; CDR3 DNA: TGTGCCAGCAGTTTTTCAAGCGGGACGGGGGATACGCAGTATTTT
clone size: -; D gene: -; V gene: TRBV25-1; J gene: TRBJ2-5; CDR3 length: 14; CDR3 protein: CASSESSGRETQYF; CDR3 DNA: TGTGCCAGCAGTGAATCGTCGGGAAGAGAGACCCAGTACTTC
clone size: -; D gene: -; V gene: TRBV27; J gene: TRBJ2-7; CDR3 length: 14; CDR3 protein: CASQGQGQSYEQYF; CDR3 DNA: TGTGCCAGCCAAGGCCAAGGACAGTCTTACGAGCAGTACTTC
clone size: -; D gene: TRBD1; V gene: TRBV29-1; J gene: TRBJ1-1; CDR3 length: 16; CDR3 protein: CSVELGQGLRGTEAFF; CDR3 DNA: TGCAGCGTTGAGCTGGGACAGGGTTTAAGGGGCACTGAAGCTTTCTTT
clone size: -; D gene: -; V gene: TRBV2; J gene: TRBJ1-2; CDR3 length: 14; CDR3 protein: CASSEFGRTDGYTF; CDR3 DNA: TGTGCCAGCAGTGAGTTTGGCAGGACTGATGGCTACACCTTC
clone size: -; D gene: -; V gene: TRBV7-9; J gene: TRBJ2-3; CDR3 length: 12; CDR3 protein: CASSFLQNGGYF; CDR3 DNA: TGTGCCAGCAGCTTCCTCCAAAACGGAGGGTATTTT
clone size: -; D gene: TRBD2; V gene: TRBV9; J gene: TRBJ2-5; CDR3 length: 17; CDR3 protein: CASSVRAGGPVGETQYF; CDR3 DNA: TGTGCCAGCAGCGTCAGAGCGGGAGGGCCGGTGGGGGAGACCCAGTACTTC
clone size: -; D gene: TRBD1; V gene: TRBV5-1; J gene: TRBJ1-2; CDR3 length: 18; CDR3 protein: CASSFSTGQGKGNYGYTF; CDR3 DNA: TGCGCCAGCAGCTTCAGTACGGGACAGGGCAAAGGGAACTATGGCTACACCTTC
clone size: once; D gene: -; V gene: TRBV27; J gene: TRBJ1-1; CDR3 length: 14; CDR3 protein: CASSWGGGNTEAFF; CDR3 DNA: TGTGCCAGCAGTTGGGGGGGCGGGAACACTGAAGCTTTCTTT
clone size: -; D gene: TRBD2; V gene: TRBV30; J gene: TRBJ2-3; CDR3 length: 18; CDR3 protein: CAWSLGLAGVPSTDTQYF; CDR3 DNA: TGTGCCTGGAGTCTGGGACTAGCGGGGGTACCTAGCACAGATACGCAGTATTTT
clone size: once; D gene: -; V gene: TRBV19; J gene: TRBJ2-7; CDR3 length: 13; CDR3 protein: CASTDTDTYEQYF; CDR3 DNA: TGTGCCAGTACTGACACCGATACCTACGAGCAGTACTTC
clone size: -; D gene: -; V gene: TRBV19; J gene: TRBJ2-5; CDR3 length: 12; CDR3 protein: CASTGVGETQYF; CDR3 DNA: TGTGCCAGTACGGGGGTCGGGGAGACCCAGTACTTC
clone size: -; D gene: -; V gene: TRBV9; J gene: TRBJ1-3; CDR3 length: 14; CDR3 protein: CASSAGLSGNTIYF; CDR3 DNA: TGTGCCAGCAGCGCCGGGTTGTCGGGAAACACCATATATTTT
clone size: -; D gene: TRBD2; V gene: TRBV27; J gene: TRBJ2-7; CDR3 length: 15; CDR3 protein: CASSLLGGGDYEQYF; CDR3 DNA: TGTGCCAGCAGTTTACTAGGCGGGGGAGACTACGAGCAGTACTTC
clone size: -; D gene: -; V gene: TRBV4-1; J gene: TRBJ2-5; CDR3 length: 12; CDR3 protein: CASSQDMETQYF; CDR3 DNA: TGCGCCAGCAGCCAAGATATGGAGACCCAGTACTTC
clone size: -; D gene: -; V gene: TRBV11-2; J gene: TRBJ2-7; CDR3 length: 14; CDR3 protein: CASSLLGRFYEQYF; CDR3 DNA: TGTGCCAGCAGCTTATTAGGGAGATTCTACGAGCAGTACTTC
clone size: -; D gene: TRBD1; V gene: TRBV7-3; J gene: TRBJ1-3; CDR3 length: 14; CDR3 protein: CASSPGQGGNTIYF; CDR3 DNA: TGTGCCAGCAGCCCCGGACAGGGCGGAAACACCATATATTTT
clone size: -; D gene: -; V gene: TRBV25-1; J gene: TRBJ1-2; CDR3 length: 12; CDR3 protein: CASTQGFGGYTF; CDR3 DNA: TGTGCCAGCACCCAGGGGTTCGGTGGCTACACCTTC
clone size: -; D gene: -; V gene: TRBV9; J gene: TRBJ2-4; CDR3 length: 15; CDR3 protein: CASSVDGRTKNIQYF; CDR3 DNA: TGTGCCAGCAGCGTAGATGGCAGAACCAAAAACATTCAGTACTTC
clone size: -; D gene: TRBD2; V gene: TRBV7-2; J gene: TRBJ2-3; CDR3 length: 15; CDR3 protein: CASSLVIAGKDTQYF; CDR3 DNA: TGTGCCAGCAGCTTAGTTATAGCGGGGAAAGATACGCAGTATTTT
clone size: many; D gene: -; V gene: TRBV4-3; J gene: TRBJ2-7; CDR3 length: 15; CDR3 protein: CASSPSGGSSYEQYF; CDR3 DNA: TGCGCCAGCAGCCCAAGCGGCGGTAGCTCCTACGAGCAGTACTTC
clone size: once; D gene: TRBD1; V gene: TRBV7-9; J gene: TRBJ1-1; CDR3 length: 14; CDR3 protein: CASAKGAGNTEAFF; CDR3 DNA: TGTGCCAGCGCCAAGGGGGCGGGGAACACTGAAGCTTTCTTT
clone size: -; D gene: TRBD1; V gene: TRBV11-3; J gene: TRBJ2-7; CDR3 length: 15; CDR3 protein: CASSSTGGASNEQYF; CDR3 DNA: TGTGCCAGCAGCTCAACAGGGGGCGCGAGCAACGAGCAGTACTTC
clone size: -; D gene: -; V gene: TRBV19; J gene: TRBJ1-5; CDR3 length: 15; CDR3 protein: CASSMPTGNNQPQHF; CDR3 DNA: TGTGCCAGTAGTATGCCTACAGGGAACAATCAGCCCCAGCATTTT
clone size: few; D gene: TRBD1; V gene: TRBV5-8; J gene: TRBJ2-6; CDR3 length: 17; CDR3 protein: CASSVGTVPSGANVLTF; CDR3 DNA: TGTGCCAGCAGCGTGGGGACAGTCCCCTCTGGGGCCAACGTCCTGACTTTC
clone size: -; D gene: TRBD1; V gene: TRBV2; J gene: TRBJ2-1; CDR3 length: 16; CDR3 protein: CASSPQLQGAYNEQFF; CDR3 DNA: TGTGCCAGCAGTCCCCAACTGCAGGGGGCCTACAATGAGCAGTTCTTC
clone size: few; D gene: -; V gene: TRBV2; J gene: TRBJ2-6; CDR3 length: 14; CDR3 protein: CASSVSSGANVLTF; CDR3 DNA: TGTGCCAGCAGTGTCAGCTCTGGGGCCAACGTCCTGACTTTC
clone size: -; D gene: -; V gene: TRBV18; J gene: TRBJ2-1; CDR3 length: 14; CDR3 protein: CASSPQNNRDEQFF; CDR3 DNA: TGTGCCAGCTCACCACAAAACAACAGGGATGAGCAGTTCTTC
clone size: -; D gene: TRBD1; V gene: TRBV27; J gene: TRBJ1-5; CDR3 length: 16; CDR3 protein: CASSLSRQGAGQPQHF; CDR3 DNA: TGTGCCAGCAGTTTATCCCGACAGGGGGCCGGTCAGCCCCAGCATTTT